The present T cell receptor beta chain was sequenced within a study of blood T cells in healthy people across ages. Regarding the study as a whole: Long-lived donors had more naive CD4+ cells and higher diversity than aged donors. Significant beta diversity loss was already apparent by age approximately 42, declining roughly linearly. The study could not conclusively compare naive and antigen-experienced cells, given its unsorted PBMCs.

A second PCR, run for about 7 to 11 cycles, used a sample-barcoded 5' primer plus a J-beta primer mix. TCRdb independently ran MiXCR on the 5' RACE reads; one entry per CDR3 protein. The data hold over 1,200,000 distinct CDR3 sequences, with approximately 60% observed a single time. Trimming at V came to 2 bases and at J to 5 bases, leaving 6 bases not matched to a gene. CDR1 and CDR2 from the germline V gene are MGHRA and YSYEKL. CDR3 length equals 15 residues. This clonotype was counted a few times. Its antigen remains unknown. The people who gave samples were healthy Caucasians from Russia, aged about 6 to 100.

V gene TRBV4-1 combines with J gene TRBJ2-1; 7 bases agree with TRBD2. The receptor's source is a man aged 18 to 30 in good health. The source material was blood. The CDR3 region is CASSQPTGRNNEQFF. CDR3 sequence (DNA): TGCGCCAGCAGCCAACCTACCGGGAGGAACAATGAGCAGTTCTTC.